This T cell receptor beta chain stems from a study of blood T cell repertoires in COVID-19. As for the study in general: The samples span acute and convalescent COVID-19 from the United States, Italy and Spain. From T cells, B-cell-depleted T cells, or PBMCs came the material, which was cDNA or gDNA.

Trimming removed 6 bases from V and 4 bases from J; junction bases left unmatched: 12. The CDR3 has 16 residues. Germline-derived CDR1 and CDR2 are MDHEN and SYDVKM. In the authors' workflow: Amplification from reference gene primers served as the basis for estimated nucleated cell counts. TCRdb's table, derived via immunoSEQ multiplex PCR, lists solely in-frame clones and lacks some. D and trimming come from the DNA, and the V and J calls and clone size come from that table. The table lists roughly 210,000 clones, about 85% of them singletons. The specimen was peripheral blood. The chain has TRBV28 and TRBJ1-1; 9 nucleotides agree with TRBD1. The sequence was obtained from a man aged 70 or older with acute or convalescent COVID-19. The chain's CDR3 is CASRTTGTGLGTEAFF. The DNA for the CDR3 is TGTGCCAGCAGGACTACCGGGACAGGGCTTGGCACTGAAGCTTTCTTT.